These 14 T cell receptor beta chains originate from one sample sequenced in a study of T cell responses to AZD1222 COVID-19 vaccine. TCRdb's table, derived via immunoSEQ multiplex PCR, lists solely in-frame clones and lacks some. The sample includes around 75,000 clones, roughly 85% of them seen just once. The input for sequencing was peripheral blood, taken on day 0 of AZD1222 vaccination. Receptor source: an adult in good health.

This chain uses TRBV28 with TRBJ1-6; TRBD1 aligns across 7 bases. This CDR3 contains 13 residues. Germline V CDR1 and CDR2: MDHEN, SYDVKM. Trimming removed 9 bases from V and 7 bases from J; junction bases left unmatched: 6. Written as DNA, the CDR3 is TGTGCCAGTCACCGGGACAGAAATTCACCCCTCCACTTT. It encodes CASHRDRNSPLHF. The full variable domain, its missing parts supplied by reference TRBV28 and TRBJ1-6, is DVKVTQSSRYLVKRTGEKVFLECVQDMDHENMFWYRQDPGLGLRLIYFSYDVKMKEKGDIPEGYSVSREKKERFSLILESASTNQTSMYLCASHRDRNSPLHFGNGTRLTVT.

This clone was counted once. This rearrangement joins TRBV7-2 to TRBJ2-4, with D possibly TRBD1 on 6 matching bases. Looked up from germline, CDR1 is SGHTA and CDR2 is FQGNSA. The V and J ends lost 5 bases and 7 bases respectively, with 15 bases between them. The CDR3 has 14 residues. The CDR3 sequence is CASSLRGSGNIQYF. For the CDR3, the DNA is TGTGCCAGCAGCCTCAGGGGTTCAGGGAACATTCAGTACTTC.

The table lists this clone with a count of one. The chain links TRBV9 to TRBJ2-7, with D tentatively TRBD1 (6 bases). Germline lookup yields CDR1 SGDLS and CDR2 YYNGEE. Trimming cost V 2 bases and J 5 bases, with 17 bases left between them. This CDR3 has 15 amino acids. The CDR3 DNA is TGTGCCAGCAGCGTCACAGGGCTACCGTCGCACGAGCAGTACTTC. It codes for CASSVTGLPSHEQYF.

The chain combines TRBV18 with TRBJ1-5, with D tentatively TRBD1 (5 bases). Germline V gene lookup returns CDR1 KGHSH and CDR2 LQKENI. The CDR3 runs to 16 residues. V was pared by 3 bases and J by 3 bases, with 15 bases between. In DNA form, the CDR3 reads TGTGCCAGCTCACCGCAACGGGGGGTCGACAATCAGCCCCAGCATTTT. Its protein is CASSPQRGVDNQPQHF.

This clone was picked up a small number of times. The rearrangement links TRBV4-3 to TRBJ2-1, with 7 bases identical to TRBD1. This CDR3 spans 17 amino acids. Germline-derived CDR1 and CDR2 are LGHNA and YSLEER. V lost 2 bases and J lost 0; bases outside the gene matches: 7. CDR3 in DNA: TGCGCCAGCAGCCAAATATATCGGGACAGCTCCTACAATGAGCAGTTCTTC. Protein: CASSQIYRDSSYNEQFF.

The chain is built from TRBV7-3 and TRBJ2-1, with 7 bases that match TRBD2. CDR1 SGHTA and CDR2 FQGTGA come from the germline V gene. This CDR3 has 15 amino acids. V gave up 5 bases and J gave up 5 bases; unmatched junction bases: 9. The CDR3: CASSPGRGGDNEQFF. DNA for the CDR3: TGTGCCAGCAGCCCCGGACGGGGAGGGGACAATGAGCAGTTCTTC. The full variable domain, with the rest looked up from reference TRBV7-3 and TRBJ2-1, is GAGVSQTPSNKVTEKGKYVELRCDPISGHTALYWYRQSLGQGPEFLIYFQGTGAADDSGLPNDRFFAVRPEGSVSTLKIQRTERGDSAVYLCASSPGRGGDNEQFFGPGTRLTVL.

V gene TRBV28 combines with J gene TRBJ1-1; 10 bases align to TRBD1. This CDR3 spans 15 amino acids. The ends lost 2 bases at V and 4 bases at J; junction bases unmatched: 4. CDR1 is MDHEN and CDR2 is SYDVKM in the germline V gene. The CDR3 DNA reads as TGTGCCAGCAGTTTACCCCGGACAGGGGGCACTGAAGCTTTCTTT. Translating it yields CASSLPRTGGTEAFF.

V usage is TRBV7-2 and J usage is TRBJ2-2; no clear D. The CDR3 spans 15 residues. V lost 3 bases and J 0 bases, leaving 8 bases between the germline ends. CDR1 is SGHTA and CDR2 is FQGNSA in the germline V gene. DNA for the CDR3: TGTGCCAGCAGCTTCCAGGCCCCGAACACCGGGGAGCTGTTTTTT. This translates into CASSFQAPNTGELFF.

The rearrangement links TRBV7-3 to TRBJ1-5; D perhaps matches TRBD1 (5 bases). The ends were cut back, 1 base at V and 9 bases at J, with 10 bases in the middle. Germline CDR1 and CDR2: SGHTA and FQGTGA. The CDR3 is 13 amino acids. The CDR3 region is CASSLMEGRPQHF. The DNA of the CDR3 is TGTGCCAGCAGCTTAATGGAGGGGCGGCCCCAGCATTTT.

Only a few counts were recorded for this clone. V gene TRBV3-1 (or the pseudogene TRBV3-2) combines with J gene TRBJ2-7; a possible D gene is TRBD2 (5 bases). The CDR3 has 16 residues. In germline, CDR1 is LGHDT, CDR2 YNNKEL (reference sequence). Trimming took 4 bases from V and 2 from J, leaving 18 bases between them. Written as DNA, the CDR3 is TGTGCCAGCAGCCCAGGATCCGGACTGATTGCCTACGAGCAGTACTTC. This translates into CASSPGSGLIAYEQYF.

The CDR3 DNA is TGTGCCAGCAGTTGGCACGGGAGAGAGACCCAGTACTTC. It encodes CASSWHGRETQYF. This chain uses TRBV6-2 or TRBV6-3 with TRBJ2-5; a possible D gene is TRBD2 (6 bases). CDR1 and CDR2 (germline): MNHEY, SVGEGT. This CDR3 is 13 amino acids long. V was trimmed by 4 bases and J by 4 bases, leaving 10 bases between them.

The chain couples TRBV9 to TRBJ2-1; D not certain. V shed 3 bases and J shed 7 bases, with 5 bases lying between them. CDR1 and CDR2 (germline): SGDLS, YYNGEE. The CDR3 sequence is 11 residues long. Here the CDR3 reads CASSESNEQFF. The CDR3 bases are TGTGCCAGCAGCGAGTCGAATGAGCAGTTCTTC.

The chain has TRBV7-2 and TRBJ2-7; 9 bases fit TRBD1. Germline trimming cut 5 bases from V and 2 bases from J; bases unmatched to any gene: 7. In germline, CDR1 is SGHTA, CDR2 FQGNSA. This CDR3 has 15 residues. CDR3 nucleotides: TGTGCCAGCAGCCCAGGGACAGGGAAAGCCTACGAGCAGTACTTC. Its protein is CASSPGTGKAYEQYF.

This clone was seen just once. The rearrangement links TRBV4-2 to TRBJ1-4; TRBD1 agrees at 8 bases. After removal of 7 bases from V and 0 bases from J, the junction contained 7 bases not matched to a gene. In germline, CDR1 is LGHNA, CDR2 YNFKEQ. CDR3 length equals 16 residues. CDR3 sequence reads: CASTPGQGATNEKLFF. The DNA of the CDR3 is TGTGCCAGCACCCCCGGACAGGGAGCAACTAATGAAAAACTGTTTTTT.